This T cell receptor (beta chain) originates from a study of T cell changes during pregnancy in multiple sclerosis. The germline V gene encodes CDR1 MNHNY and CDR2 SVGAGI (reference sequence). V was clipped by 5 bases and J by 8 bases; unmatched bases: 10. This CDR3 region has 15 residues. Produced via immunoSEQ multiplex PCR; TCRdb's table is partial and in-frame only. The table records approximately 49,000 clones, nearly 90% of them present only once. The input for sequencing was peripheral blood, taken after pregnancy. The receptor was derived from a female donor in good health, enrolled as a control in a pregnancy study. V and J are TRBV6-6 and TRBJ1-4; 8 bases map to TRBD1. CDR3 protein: CASSPQGQGREKLFF. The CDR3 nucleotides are TGTGCCAGCAGTCCGCAAGGACAGGGTAGGGAAAAACTGTTTTTT.